The 5 T cell receptor beta chains below were found in one sample sequenced in a study of T cells in localized non-small cell lung cancer. The protocol was immunoSEQ multiplex PCR, while the TCRdb copy is restricted to in-frame clones and leaves out a portion. The sample contains 15,000 to 20,000 clones, 83% of which appear only once. The sequencing here drew on peripheral blood, taken before any cancer treatment. Receptor source: a male donor aged 60 or over with stage III lung adenocarcinoma.

This chain links TRBV6-5 with TRBJ1-2, with TRBD1 as a possible D gene (5 bases). CDR1 MNHEY and CDR2 SVGAGI come from the germline V gene. Trimming stripped 0 bases from V and 5 bases from J, with 16 bases between. The CDR3 runs to 16 residues. CDR3 nucleotide sequence: TGTGCCAGCAGTTACTCGACAGCTCCTTTTGGATATGGCTACACCTTC. Its protein is CASSYSTAPFGYGYTF.

This sequence joins TRBV27 and TRBJ2-1, with D uncertain. CDR1 and CDR2 from the germline V gene are MNHEY and SMNVEV (reference sequence). V dropped 6 bases and J dropped 8 bases, with 17 bases sitting between them. The CDR3 consists of 14 residues. CDR3 DNA sequence: TGTGCCAGCAGCTTAAGTGAGATCAGCTATGAGCAGTTCTTC. Translation: CASSLSEISYEQFF.

The chain recombines TRBV4-1 with TRBJ1-2; a weak D match, TRBD1 (5 bases). V gave up 4 bases and J gave up 6 bases, with 18 bases separating them. The CDR3 contains 15 residues. CDR1 MGHRA and CDR2 YSYEKL come from the germline V gene. CDR3 region: CASSRDYPGLDGYTF. The CDR3 DNA is TGCGCCAGCAGCCGGGACTACCCAGGGCTCGATGGCTACACCTTC.

The rearrangement links TRBV1 to TRBJ2-5. TRBV1 is recorded as a pseudogene. The CDR3 has 14 residues. The CDR3 reads CTSAPTEYQETQYF. The CDR3 coding sequence is TGCACCAGCGCACCGACCGAGTACCAAGAGACCCAGTACTTC.

V gene TRBV18 combines with J gene TRBJ2-5; D is unclear. This CDR3 has 12 amino acids. From germline, CDR1 is KGHSH and CDR2 LQKENI. Deletions cut 6 bases from V and 2 bases from J, with 7 bases between. The CDR3 DNA reads TGTGCCAGCTCCCTACGTCAAGAGACCCAGTACTTC. This codes for CASSLRQETQYF.